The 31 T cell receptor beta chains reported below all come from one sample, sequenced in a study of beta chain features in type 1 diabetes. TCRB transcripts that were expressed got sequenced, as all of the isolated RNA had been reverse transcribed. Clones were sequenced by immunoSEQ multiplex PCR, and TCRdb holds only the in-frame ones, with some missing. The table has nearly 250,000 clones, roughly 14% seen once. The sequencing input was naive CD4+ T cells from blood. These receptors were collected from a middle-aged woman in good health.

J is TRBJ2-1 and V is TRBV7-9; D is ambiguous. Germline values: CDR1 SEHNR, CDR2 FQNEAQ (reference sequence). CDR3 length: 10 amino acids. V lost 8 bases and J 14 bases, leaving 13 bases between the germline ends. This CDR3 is CASGNPPEFF. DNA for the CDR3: TGTGCCAGCGGTAACCCCCCAGAGTTCTTC. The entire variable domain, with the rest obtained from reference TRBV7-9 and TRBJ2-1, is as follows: DTGVSQNPRHKITKRGQNVTFRCDPISEHNRLYWYRQTLGQGPEFLTYFQNEAQLEKSRLLSDRFSAERPKGSFSTLEIQRTEQGDSAMYLCASGNPPEFFGPGTRLTVL.

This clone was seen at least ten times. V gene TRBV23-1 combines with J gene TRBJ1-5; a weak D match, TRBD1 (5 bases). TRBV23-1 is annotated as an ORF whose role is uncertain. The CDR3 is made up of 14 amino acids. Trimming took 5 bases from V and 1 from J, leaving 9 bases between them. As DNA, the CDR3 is TGCGCCAGCAGTTCAGGGTCGAGCAATCAGCCCCAGCATTTT. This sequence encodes CASSSGSSNQPQHF.

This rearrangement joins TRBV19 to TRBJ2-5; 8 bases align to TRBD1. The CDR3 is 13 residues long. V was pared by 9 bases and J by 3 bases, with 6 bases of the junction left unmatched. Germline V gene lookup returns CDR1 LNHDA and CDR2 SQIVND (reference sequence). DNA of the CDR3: TGTGCCAGCCGACAGGGGCCTAAAGAGACCCAGTACTTC. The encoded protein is CASRQGPKETQYF.

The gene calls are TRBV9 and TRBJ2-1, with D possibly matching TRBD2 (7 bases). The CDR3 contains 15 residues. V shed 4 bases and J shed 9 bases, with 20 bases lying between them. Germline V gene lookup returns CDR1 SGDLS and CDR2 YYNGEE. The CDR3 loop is CASSPLSGGRGEQFF. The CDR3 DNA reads TGTGCCAGCAGCCCGCTGTCCGGGGGGCGGGGTGAGCAGTTCTTC. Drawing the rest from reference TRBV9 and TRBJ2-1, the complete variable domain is DSGVTQTPKHLITATGQRVTLRCSPRSGDLSVYWYQQSLDQGLQFLIQYYNGEERAKGNILERFSAQQFPDLHSELNLSSLELGDSALYFCASSPLSGGRGEQFFGPGTRLTVL.

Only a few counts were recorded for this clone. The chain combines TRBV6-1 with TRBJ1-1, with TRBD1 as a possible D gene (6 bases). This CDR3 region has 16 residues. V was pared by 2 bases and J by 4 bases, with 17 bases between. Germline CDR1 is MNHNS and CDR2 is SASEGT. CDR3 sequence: CASSERTGGGATEAFF. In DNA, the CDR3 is TGTGCCAGCAGTGAACGAACGGGGGGCGGTGCCACTGAAGCTTTCTTT.

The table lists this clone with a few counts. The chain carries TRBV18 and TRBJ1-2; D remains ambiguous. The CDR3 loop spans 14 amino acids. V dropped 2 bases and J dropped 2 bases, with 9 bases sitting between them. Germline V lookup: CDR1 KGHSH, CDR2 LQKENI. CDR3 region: CASSPSTANYGYTF. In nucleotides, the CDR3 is TGTGCCAGCTCACCAAGCACCGCGAACTATGGCTACACCTTC.

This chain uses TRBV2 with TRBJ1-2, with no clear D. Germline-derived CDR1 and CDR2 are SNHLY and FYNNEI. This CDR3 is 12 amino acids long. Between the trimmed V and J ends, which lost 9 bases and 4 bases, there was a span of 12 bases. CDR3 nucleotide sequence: TGTGCCAGTTCGTCAGGAAGCTATGGCTACACCTTC. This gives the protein CASSSGSYGYTF.

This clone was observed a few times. This CDR3 reads CASSVAEGAIYEQYF. Written as DNA, the CDR3 is TGTGCCAGCAGCGTAGCGGAGGGGGCCATTTACGAGCAGTACTTC. The V and J genes are TRBV9 and TRBJ2-7; possibly TRBD1 for D (7 bases). The V gene's germline CDR1 is SGDLS and CDR2 YYNGEE. Trimming took off 0 bases at V and 4 bases at J, with 14 bases between the two ends. CDR3 length: 15 amino acids.

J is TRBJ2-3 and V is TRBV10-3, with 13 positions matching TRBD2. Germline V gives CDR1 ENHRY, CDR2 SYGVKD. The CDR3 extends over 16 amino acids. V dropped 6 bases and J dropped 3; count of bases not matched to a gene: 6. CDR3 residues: CAISELAGGRTDTQYF. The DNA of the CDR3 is TGTGCCATCAGCGAACTAGCGGGGGGGAGGACAGATACGCAGTATTTT.

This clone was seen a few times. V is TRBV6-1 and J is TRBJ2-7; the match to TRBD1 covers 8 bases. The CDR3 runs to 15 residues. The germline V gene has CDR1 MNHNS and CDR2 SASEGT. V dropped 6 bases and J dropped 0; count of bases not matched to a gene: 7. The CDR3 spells CASSPGQGSSYEQYF. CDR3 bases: TGTGCCAGCAGCCCCGGACAGGGAAGCTCCTACGAGCAGTACTTC.

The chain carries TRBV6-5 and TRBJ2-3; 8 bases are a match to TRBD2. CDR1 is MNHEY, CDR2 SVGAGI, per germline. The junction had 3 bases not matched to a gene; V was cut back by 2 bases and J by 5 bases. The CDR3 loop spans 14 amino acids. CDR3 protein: CASSYPGGKDTQYF. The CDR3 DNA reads TGTGCCAGCAGTTACCCGGGGGGGAAAGATACGCAGTATTTT.

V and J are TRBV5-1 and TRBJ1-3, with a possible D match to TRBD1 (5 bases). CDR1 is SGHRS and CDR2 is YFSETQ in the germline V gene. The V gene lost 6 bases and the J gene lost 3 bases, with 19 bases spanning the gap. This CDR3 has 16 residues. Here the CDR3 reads CASTWGDRVGGNTIYF. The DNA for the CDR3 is TGCGCCAGCACCTGGGGCGACAGAGTAGGTGGAAACACCATATATTTT.

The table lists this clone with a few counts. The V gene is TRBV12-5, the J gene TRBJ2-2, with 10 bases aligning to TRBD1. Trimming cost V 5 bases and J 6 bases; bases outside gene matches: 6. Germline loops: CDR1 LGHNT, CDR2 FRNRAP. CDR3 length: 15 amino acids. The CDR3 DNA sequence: TGTGCTAGTGGTCGAGGACAGGGGGAATCCGGGGAGCTGTTTTTT. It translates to CASGRGQGESGELFF. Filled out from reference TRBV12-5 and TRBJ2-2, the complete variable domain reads DARVTQTPRHKVTEMGQEVTMRCQPILGHNTVFWYRQTMMQGLELLAYFRNRAPLDDSGMPKDRFSAEMPDATLATLKIQPSEPRDSAVYFCASGRGQGESGELFFGEGSRLTVL.

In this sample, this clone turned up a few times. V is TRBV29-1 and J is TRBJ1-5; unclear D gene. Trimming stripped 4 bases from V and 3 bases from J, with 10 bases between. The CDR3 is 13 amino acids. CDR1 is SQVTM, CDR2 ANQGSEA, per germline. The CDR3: CSVAAESNQPQHF. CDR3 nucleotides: TGCAGCGTTGCGGCGGAGTCCAATCAGCCCCAGCATTTT.

CDR3 sequence: CASTLGVNTEAFF. For the CDR3, the DNA is TGTGCCAGTACCCTCGGGGTGAACACTGAAGCTTTCTTT. V and J are TRBV19 and TRBJ1-1, with D uncertain. CDR3 length: 13 amino acids. In germline, CDR1 is LNHDA, CDR2 SQIVND (reference sequence). The V end lost 7 bases, the J end lost 0 bases, and 9 bases lay between the germline ends.

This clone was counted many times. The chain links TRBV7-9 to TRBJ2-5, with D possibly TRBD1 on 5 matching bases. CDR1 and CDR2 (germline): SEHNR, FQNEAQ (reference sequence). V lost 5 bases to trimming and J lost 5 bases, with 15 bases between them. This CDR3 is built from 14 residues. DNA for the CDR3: TGTGCCAGCAGCACAAACCCAGGGTCCGAGACCCAGTACTTC. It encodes CASSTNPGSETQYF.

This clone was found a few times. CDR3 protein: CASSTPTGSYTGELFF. The CDR3, as DNA: TGTGCCAGTAGTACTCCAACAGGTTCTTACACCGGGGAGCTGTTTTTT. This chain joins TRBV19 and TRBJ2-2; maybe TRBD1 (5 bases). In germline, CDR1 is LNHDA, CDR2 SQIVND (reference sequence). V shed 4 bases and J shed 3 bases, with 15 bases lying between them. There are 16 residues in the CDR3.

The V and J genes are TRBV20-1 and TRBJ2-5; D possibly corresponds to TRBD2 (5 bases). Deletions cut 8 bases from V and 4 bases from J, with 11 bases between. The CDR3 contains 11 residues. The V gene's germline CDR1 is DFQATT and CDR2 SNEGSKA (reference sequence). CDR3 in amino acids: CSPGVGETQYF. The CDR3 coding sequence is TGCAGTCCCGGGGTGGGAGAGACCCAGTACTTC.

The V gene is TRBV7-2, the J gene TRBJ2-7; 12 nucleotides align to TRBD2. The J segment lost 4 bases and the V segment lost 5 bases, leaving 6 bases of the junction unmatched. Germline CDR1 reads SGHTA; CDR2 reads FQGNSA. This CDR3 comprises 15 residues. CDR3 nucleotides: TGTGCCAGCAGCCGGACTAGCGGGGAGGGGTACGAGCAGTACTTC. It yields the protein CASSRTSGEGYEQYF. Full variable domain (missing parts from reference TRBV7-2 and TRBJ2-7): GAGVSQSPSNKVTEKGKDVELRCDPISGHTALYWYRQSLGQGLEFLIYFQGNSAPDKSGLPSDRFSAERTGGSVSTLTIQRTQQEDSAVYLCASSRTSGEGYEQYFGPGTRLTVT.

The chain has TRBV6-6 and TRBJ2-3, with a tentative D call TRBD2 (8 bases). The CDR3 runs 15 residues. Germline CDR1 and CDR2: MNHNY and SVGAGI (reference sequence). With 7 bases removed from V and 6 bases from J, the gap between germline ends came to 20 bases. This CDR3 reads CASIRSGGGQDTQYF. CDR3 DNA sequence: TGTGCCAGCATTCGATCCGGGGGGGGACAGGATACGCAGTATTTT.

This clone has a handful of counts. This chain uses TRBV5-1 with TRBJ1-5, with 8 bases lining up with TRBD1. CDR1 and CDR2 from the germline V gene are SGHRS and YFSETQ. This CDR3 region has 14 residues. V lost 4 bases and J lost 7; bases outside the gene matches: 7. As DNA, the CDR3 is TGCGCCAGCAGCCTACAGGGGGTTGGGCAGCCCCAGCATTTT. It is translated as CASSLQGVGQPQHF.

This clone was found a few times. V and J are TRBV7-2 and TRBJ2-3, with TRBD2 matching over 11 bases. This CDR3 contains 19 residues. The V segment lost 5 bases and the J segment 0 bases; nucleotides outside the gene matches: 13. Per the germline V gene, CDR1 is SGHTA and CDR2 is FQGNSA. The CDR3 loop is CASSERVVAGGLSTDTQYF. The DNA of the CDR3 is TGTGCCAGCAGCGAGAGGGTGGTAGCGGGGGGGCTGAGCACAGATACGCAGTATTTT.

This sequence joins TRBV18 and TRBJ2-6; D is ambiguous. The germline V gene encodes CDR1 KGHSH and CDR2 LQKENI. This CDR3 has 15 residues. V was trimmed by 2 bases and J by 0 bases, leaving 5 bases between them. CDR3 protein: CASSPGLSGANVLTF. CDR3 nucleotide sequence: TGTGCCAGCTCACCAGGGCTCTCTGGGGCCAACGTCCTGACTTTC.

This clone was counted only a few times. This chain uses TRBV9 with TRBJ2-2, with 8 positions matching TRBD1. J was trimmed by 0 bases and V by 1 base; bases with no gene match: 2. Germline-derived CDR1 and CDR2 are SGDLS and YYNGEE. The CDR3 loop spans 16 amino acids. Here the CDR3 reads CASSVQGAPNTGELFF. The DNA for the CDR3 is TGTGCCAGCAGCGTACAGGGGGCGCCGAACACCGGGGAGCTGTTTTTT. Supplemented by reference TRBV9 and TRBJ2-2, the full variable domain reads DSGVTQTPKHLITATGQRVTLRCSPRSGDLSVYWYQQSLDQGLQFLIQYYNGEERAKGNILERFSAQQFPDLHSELNLSSLELGDSALYFCASSVQGAPNTGELFFGEGSRLTVL.

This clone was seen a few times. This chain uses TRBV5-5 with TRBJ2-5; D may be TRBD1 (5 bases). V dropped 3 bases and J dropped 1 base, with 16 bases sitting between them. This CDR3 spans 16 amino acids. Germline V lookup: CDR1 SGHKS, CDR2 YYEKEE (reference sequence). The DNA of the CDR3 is TGTGCCAGCAGCTCGCACATAGGGGCTCTCCAAGAGACCCAGTACTTC. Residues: CASSSHIGALQETQYF.

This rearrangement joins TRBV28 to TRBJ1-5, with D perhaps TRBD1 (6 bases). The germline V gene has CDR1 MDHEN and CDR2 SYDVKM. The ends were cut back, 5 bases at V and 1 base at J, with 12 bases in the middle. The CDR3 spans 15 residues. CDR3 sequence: CASSRTARSNQPQHF. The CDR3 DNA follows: TGTGCCAGCAGTAGGACAGCCCGAAGCAATCAGCCCCAGCATTTT.

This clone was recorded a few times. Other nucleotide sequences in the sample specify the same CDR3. The CDR3 DNA reads as TGTGCCAGCTCACCAAGGGGCGGCGGCAATCAGCCCCAGCATTTT. This sequence encodes CASSPRGGGNQPQHF. V gene TRBV18 combines with J gene TRBJ1-5, with TRBD1 as a possible D gene (5 bases). Trimming pared 2 bases from V and 2 bases from J, leaving 10 bases between. CDR3 length equals 15 residues. From germline, CDR1 is KGHSH and CDR2 LQKENI. The variable domain in full, completed from reference TRBV18 and TRBJ1-5, reads NAGVMQNPRHLVRRRGQEARLRCSPMKGHSHVYWYRQLPEEGLKFMVYLQKENIIDESGMPKERFSAEFPKEGPSILRIQQVVRGDSAAYFCASSPRGGGNQPQHFGDGTRLSIL.

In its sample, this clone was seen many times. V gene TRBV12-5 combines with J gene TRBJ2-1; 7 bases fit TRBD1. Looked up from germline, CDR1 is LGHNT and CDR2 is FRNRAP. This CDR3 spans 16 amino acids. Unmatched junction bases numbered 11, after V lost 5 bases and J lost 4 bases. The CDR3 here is CASGPLSTGKYNEQFF. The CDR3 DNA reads TGTGCTAGTGGTCCCCTCTCGACAGGGAAGTACAATGAGCAGTTCTTC.

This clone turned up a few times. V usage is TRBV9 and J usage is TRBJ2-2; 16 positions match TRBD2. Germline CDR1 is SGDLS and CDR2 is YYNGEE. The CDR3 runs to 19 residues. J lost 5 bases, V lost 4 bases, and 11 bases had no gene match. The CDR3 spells CASSPPGLAGGPGTGELFF. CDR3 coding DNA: TGTGCCAGCAGCCCTCCGGGACTAGCGGGGGGGCCTGGGACCGGGGAGCTGTTTTTT.

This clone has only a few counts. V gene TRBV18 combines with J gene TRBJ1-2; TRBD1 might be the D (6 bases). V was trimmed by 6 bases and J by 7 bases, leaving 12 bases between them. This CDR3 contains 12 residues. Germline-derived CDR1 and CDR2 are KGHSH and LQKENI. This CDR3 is CASSSQGSGYTF. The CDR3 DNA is TGTGCCAGCTCGTCACAGGGAAGTGGCTACACCTTC.

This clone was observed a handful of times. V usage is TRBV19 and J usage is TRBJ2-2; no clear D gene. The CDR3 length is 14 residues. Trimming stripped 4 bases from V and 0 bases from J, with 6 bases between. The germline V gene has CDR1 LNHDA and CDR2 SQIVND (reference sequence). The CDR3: CASSKETNTGELFF. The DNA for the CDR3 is TGTGCCAGTAGTAAGGAGACGAACACCGGGGAGCTGTTTTTT. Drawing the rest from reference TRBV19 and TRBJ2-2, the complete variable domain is DGGITQSPKYLFRKEGQNVTLSCEQNLNHDAMYWYRQDPGQGLRLIYYSQIVNDFQKGDIAEGYSVSREKKESFPLTVTSAQKNPTAFYLCASSKETNTGELFFGEGSRLTVL.